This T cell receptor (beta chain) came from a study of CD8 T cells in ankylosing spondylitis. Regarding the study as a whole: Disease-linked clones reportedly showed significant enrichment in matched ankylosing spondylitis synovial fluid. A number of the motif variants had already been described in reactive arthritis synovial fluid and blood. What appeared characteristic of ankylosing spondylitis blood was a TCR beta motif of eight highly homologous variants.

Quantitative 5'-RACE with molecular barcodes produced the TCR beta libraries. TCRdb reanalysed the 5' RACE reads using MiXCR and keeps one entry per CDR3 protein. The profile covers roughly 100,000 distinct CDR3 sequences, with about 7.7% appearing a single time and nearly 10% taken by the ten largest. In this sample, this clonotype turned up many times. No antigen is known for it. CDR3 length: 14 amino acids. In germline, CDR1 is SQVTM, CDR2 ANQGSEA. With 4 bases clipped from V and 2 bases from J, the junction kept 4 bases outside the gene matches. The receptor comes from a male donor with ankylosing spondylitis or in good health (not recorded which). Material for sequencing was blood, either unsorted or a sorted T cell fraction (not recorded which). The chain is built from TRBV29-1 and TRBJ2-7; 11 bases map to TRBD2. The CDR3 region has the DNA TGCAGCGTTGCCGGGACTAGCGGTGCCTACGAGCAGTACTTC. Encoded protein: CSVAGTSGAYEQYF.